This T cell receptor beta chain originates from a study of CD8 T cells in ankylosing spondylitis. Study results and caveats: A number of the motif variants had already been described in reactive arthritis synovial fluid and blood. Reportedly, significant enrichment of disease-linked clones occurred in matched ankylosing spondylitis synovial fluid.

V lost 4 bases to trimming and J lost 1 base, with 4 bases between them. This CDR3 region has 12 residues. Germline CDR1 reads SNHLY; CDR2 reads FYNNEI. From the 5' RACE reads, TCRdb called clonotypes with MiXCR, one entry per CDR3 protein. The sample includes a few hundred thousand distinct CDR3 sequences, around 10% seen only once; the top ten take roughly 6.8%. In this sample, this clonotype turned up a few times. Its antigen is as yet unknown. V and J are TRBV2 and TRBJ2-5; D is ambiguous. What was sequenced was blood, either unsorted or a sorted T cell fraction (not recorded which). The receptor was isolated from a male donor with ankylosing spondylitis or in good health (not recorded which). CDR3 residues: CASSALQETQYF. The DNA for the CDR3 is TGTGCCAGCAGTGCCCTCCAAGAGACCCAGTACTTC.